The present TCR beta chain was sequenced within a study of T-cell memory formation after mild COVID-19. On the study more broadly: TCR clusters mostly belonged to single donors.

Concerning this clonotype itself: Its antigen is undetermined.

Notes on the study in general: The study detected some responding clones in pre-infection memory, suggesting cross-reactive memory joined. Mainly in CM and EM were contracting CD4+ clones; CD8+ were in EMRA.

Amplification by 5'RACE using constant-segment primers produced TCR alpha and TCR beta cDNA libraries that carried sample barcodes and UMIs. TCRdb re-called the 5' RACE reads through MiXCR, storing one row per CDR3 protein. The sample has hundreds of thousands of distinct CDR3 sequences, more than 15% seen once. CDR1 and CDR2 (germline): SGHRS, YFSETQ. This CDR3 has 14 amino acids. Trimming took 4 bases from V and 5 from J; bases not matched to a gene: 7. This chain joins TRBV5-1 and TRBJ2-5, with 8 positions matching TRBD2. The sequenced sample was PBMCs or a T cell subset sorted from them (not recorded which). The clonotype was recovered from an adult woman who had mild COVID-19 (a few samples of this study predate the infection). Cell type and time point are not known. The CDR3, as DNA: TGCGCCAGCAGCCGGGGGGGCACAAGGGAGACCCAGTACTTC. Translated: CASSRGGTRETQYF.